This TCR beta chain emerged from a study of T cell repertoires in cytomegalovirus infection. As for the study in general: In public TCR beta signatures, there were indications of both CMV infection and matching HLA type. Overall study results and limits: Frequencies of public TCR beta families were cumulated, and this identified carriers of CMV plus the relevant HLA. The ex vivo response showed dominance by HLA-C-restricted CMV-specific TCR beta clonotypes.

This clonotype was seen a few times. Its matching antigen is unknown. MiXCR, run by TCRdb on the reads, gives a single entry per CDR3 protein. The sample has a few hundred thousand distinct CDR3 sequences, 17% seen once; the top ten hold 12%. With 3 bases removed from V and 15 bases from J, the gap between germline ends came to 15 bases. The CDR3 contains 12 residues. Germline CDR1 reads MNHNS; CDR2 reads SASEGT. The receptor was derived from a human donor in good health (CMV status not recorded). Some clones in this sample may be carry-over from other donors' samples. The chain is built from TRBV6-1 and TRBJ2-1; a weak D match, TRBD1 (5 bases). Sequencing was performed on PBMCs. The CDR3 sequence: CASSDLRGRGFF. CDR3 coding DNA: TGTGCCAGCAGTGACCTTCGAGGTAGGGGGTTCTTC.